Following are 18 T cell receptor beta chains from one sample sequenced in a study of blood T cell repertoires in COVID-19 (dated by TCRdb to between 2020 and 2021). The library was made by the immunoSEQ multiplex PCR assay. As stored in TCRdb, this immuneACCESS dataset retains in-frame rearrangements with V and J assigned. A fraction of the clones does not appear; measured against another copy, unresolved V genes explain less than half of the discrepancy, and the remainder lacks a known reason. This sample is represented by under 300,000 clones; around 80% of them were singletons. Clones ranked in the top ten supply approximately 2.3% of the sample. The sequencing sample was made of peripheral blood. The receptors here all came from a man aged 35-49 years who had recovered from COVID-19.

The CDR3 protein is CASSLDRAGVWGYTF. As DNA, the CDR3 is TGTGCCAGCAGCCTAGACAGGGCTGGGGTCTGGGGCTACACCTTC. This sequence joins TRBV14 and TRBJ1-2; TRBD1 matches at 7 bases. The CDR3 consists of 15 residues. Germline CDR1 SGHDN, CDR2 FVKESK. With 4 bases clipped from V and 8 bases from J, the junction kept 13 bases outside the gene matches.

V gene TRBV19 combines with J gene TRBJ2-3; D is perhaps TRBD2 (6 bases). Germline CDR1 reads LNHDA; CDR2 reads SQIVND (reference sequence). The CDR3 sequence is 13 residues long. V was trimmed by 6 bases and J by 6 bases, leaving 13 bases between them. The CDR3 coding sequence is TGTGCCAGTAGGGACGGGAGTGAGGATACGCAGTATTTT. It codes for CASRDGSEDTQYF.

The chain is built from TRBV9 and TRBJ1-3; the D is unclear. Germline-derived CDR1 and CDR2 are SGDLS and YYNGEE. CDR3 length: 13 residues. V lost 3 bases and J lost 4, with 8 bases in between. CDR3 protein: CASSGHTGNTIYF. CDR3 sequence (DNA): TGTGCCAGCAGCGGCCACACGGGAAACACCATATATTTT.

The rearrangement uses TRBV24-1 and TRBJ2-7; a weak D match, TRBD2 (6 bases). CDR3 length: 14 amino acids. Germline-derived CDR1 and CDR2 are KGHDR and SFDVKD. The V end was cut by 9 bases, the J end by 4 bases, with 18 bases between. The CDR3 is CATSEPGGTYEQYF. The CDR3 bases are TGTGCCACCTCTGAGCCGGGTGGGACTTACGAGCAGTACTTC.

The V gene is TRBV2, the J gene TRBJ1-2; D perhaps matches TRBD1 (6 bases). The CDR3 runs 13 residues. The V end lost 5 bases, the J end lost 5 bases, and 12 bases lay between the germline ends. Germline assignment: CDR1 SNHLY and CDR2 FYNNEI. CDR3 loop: CASSPRQDYGYTF. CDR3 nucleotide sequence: TGTGCCAGCAGTCCCAGACAGGATTATGGCTACACCTTC.

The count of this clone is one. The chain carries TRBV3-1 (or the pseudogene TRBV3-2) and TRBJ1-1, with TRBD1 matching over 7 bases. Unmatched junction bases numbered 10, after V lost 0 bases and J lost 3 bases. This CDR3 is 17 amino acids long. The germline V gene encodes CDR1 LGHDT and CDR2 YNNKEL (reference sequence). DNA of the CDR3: TGTGCCAGCAGCCAAGATTTACGACAGGGTGGAGACACTGAAGCTTTCTTT. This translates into CASSQDLRQGGDTEAFF.

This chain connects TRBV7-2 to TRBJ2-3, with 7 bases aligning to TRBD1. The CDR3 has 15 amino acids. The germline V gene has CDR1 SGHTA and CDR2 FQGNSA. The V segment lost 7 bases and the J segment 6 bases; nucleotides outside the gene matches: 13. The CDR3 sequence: CASNFEGGRSDTQYF. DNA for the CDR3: TGTGCCAGCAACTTTGAAGGGGGCCGTTCCGATACGCAGTATTTT.

The CDR3 DNA follows: TGTGCCAGTAGTCCGAAGGGAACAGGGAGGGGGGCAGATACGCAGTATTTT. Translated, it gives CASSPKGTGRGADTQYF. V and J are TRBV19 and TRBJ2-3, with D possibly TRBD2 on 7 matching bases. Germline V gene lookup returns CDR1 LNHDA and CDR2 SQIVND (reference sequence). CDR3 length: 17 amino acids. V lost 5 bases and J 4 bases, leaving 22 bases between the germline ends.

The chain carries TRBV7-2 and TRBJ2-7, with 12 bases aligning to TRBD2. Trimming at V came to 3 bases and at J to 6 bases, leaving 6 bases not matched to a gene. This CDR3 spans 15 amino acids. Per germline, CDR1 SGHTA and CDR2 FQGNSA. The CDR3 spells CASSFVLAGGSEQYF. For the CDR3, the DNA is TGTGCCAGCAGCTTCGTTCTAGCGGGAGGGTCCGAGCAGTACTTC.

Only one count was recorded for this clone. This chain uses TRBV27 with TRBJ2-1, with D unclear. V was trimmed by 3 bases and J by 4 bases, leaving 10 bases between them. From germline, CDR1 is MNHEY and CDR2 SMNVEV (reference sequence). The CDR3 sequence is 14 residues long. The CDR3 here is CASSFGVPYNEQFF. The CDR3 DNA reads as TGTGCCAGCAGTTTCGGAGTGCCTTACAATGAGCAGTTCTTC.

CDR3 amino acids: CASSLSTTDTQYF. The CDR3 nucleotides are TGCGCCAGCAGCTTGTCTACCACAGATACGCAGTATTTT. This chain uses TRBV5-1 with TRBJ2-3; no definite D call. Germline V gene sequence: CDR1 SGHRS, CDR2 YFSETQ. Trimming stripped 1 base from V and 2 bases from J, with 5 bases between. The CDR3 contains 13 residues. Based on the CDR3 plus reference TRBV5-1 and TRBJ2-3, the full variable domain is KAGVTQTPRYLIKTRGQQVTLSCSPISGHRSVSWYQQTPGQGLQFLFEYFSETQRNKGNFPGRFSGRQFSNSRSEMNVSTLELGDSALYLCASSLSTTDTQYFGPGTRLTVL.

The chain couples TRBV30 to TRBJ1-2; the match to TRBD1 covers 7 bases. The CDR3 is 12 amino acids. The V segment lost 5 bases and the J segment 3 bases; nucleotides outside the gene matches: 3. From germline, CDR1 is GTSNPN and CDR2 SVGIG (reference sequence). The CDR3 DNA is TGTGCCTGGGAGACAGGGTACTATGGCTACACCTTC. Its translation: CAWETGYYGYTF.

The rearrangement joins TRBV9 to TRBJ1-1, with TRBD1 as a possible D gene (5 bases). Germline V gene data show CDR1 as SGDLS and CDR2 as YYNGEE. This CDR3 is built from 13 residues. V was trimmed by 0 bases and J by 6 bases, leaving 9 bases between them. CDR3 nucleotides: TGTGCCAGCAGCGTAGGGGGCGCGGCTGAAGCTTTCTTT. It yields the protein CASSVGGAAEAFF.

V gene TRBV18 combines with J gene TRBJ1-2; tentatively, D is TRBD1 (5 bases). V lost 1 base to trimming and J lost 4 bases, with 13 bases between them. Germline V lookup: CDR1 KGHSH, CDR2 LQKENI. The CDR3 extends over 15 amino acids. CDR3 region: CASSPQQAPGYGYTF. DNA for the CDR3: TGTGCCAGCTCACCACAACAGGCTCCGGGCTATGGCTACACCTTC. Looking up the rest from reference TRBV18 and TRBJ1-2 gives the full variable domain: NAGVMQNPRHLVRRRGQEARLRCSPMKGHSHVYWYRQLPEEGLKFMVYLQKENIIDESGMPKERFSAEFPKEGPSILRIQQVVRGDSAAYFCASSPQQAPGYGYTFGSGTRLTVV.

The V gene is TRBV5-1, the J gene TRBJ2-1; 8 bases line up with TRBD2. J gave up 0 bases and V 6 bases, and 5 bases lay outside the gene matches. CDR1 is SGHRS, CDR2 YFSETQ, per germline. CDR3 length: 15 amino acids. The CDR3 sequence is CASTRGGGSYNEQFF. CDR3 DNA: TGCGCCAGCACCCGGGGGGGTGGCTCCTACAATGAGCAGTTCTTC.

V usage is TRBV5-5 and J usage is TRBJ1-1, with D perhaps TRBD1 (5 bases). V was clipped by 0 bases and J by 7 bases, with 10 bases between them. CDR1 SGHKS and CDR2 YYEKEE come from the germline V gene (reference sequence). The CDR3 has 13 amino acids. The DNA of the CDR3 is TGTGCCAGCAGCTTGGTACCGGGGGGTGAAGCTTTCTTT. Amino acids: CASSLVPGGEAFF.

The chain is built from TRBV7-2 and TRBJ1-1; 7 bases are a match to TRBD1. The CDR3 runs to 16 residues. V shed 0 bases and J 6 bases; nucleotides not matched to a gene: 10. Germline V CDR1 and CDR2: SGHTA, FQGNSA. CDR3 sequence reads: CASSLAIGRDSSEAFF. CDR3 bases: TGTGCCAGCAGCTTAGCGATAGGCAGGGACAGTTCTGAAGCTTTCTTT.

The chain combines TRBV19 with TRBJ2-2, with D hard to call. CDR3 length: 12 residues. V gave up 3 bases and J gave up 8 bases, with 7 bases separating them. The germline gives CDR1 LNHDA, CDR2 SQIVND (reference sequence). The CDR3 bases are TGTGCCAGTAGTATTTTTTCGGGGGAGCTGTTTTTT. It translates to CASSIFSGELFF.